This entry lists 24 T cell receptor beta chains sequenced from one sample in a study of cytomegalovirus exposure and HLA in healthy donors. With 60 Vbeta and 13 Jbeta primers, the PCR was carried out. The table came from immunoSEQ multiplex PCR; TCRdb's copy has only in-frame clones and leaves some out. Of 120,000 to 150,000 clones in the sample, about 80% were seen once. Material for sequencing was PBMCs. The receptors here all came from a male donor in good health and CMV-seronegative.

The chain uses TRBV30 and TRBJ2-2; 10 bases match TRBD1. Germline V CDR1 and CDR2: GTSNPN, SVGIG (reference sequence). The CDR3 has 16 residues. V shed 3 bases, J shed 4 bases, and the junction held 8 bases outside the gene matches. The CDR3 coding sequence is TGTGCCTGGAGGCATCCGGGACAGGGGTCCACCGGGGAGCTGTTTTTT. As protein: CAWRHPGQGSTGELFF.

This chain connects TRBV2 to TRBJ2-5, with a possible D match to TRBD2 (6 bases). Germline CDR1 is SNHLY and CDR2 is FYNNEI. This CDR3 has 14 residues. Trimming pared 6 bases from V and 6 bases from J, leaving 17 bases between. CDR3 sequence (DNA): TGTGCCAGCAGCCCCGGAGGGTCGGCACAGACCCAGTACTTC. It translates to CASSPGGSAQTQYF.

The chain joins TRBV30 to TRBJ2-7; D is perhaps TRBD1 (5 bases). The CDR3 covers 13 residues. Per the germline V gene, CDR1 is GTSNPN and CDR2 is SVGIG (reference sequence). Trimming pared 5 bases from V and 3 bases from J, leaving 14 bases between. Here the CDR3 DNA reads TGTGCCTGGCAGGGAACACTCAACTACGAGCAGTACTTC. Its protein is CAWQGTLNYEQYF.

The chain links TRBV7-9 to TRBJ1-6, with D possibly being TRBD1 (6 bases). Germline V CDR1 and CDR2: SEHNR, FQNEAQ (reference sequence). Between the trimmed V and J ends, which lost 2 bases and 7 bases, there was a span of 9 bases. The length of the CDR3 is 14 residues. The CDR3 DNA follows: TGTGCCAGCAGCTTATCAGGGGAAAATTCACCCCTCCACTTT. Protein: CASSLSGENSPLHF.

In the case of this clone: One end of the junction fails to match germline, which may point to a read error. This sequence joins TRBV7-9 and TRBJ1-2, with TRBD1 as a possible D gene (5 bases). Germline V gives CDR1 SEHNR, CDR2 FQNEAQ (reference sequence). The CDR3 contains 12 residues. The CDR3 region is CSSEGGASGYTF. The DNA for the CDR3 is TGTTCCAGCGAAGGAGGGGCAAGCGGCTACACCTTC.

CDR3 in amino acids: CASSLPGDRGNEQFF. The DNA for the CDR3 is TGTGCCAGCAGTTTACCAGGGGACAGGGGTAATGAGCAGTTCTTC. The chain is built from TRBV28 and TRBJ2-1; 10 bases match TRBD1. Germline loops: CDR1 MDHEN, CDR2 SYDVKM. The CDR3 is 15 residues long. V gave up 2 bases and J gave up 7 bases; unmatched junction bases: 5.

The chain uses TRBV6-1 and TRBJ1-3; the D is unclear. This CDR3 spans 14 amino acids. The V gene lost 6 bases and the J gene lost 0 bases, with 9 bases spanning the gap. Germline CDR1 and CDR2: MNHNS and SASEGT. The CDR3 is CASRGGNSGNTIYF. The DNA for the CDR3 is TGTGCCAGCAGAGGCGGAAACTCTGGAAACACCATATATTTT.

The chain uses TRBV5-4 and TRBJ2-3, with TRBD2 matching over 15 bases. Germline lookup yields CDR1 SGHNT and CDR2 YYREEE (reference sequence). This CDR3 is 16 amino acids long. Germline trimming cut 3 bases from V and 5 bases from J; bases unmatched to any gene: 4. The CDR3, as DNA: TGTGCCAGCAGCTCGGGACTAGCGGGGGGTCTAGATACGCAGTATTTT. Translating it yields CASSSGLAGGLDTQYF.

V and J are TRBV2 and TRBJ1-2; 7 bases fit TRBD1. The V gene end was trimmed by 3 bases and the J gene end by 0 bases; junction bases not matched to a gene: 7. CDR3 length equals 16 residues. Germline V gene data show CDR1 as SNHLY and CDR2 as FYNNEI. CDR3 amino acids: CASSDTGQSTNYGYTF. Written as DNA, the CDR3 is TGTGCCAGCAGTGACACGGGACAGAGTACTAACTATGGCTACACCTTC. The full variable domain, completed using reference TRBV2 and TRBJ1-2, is EPEVTQTPSHQVTQMGQEVILRCVPISNHLYFYWYRQILGQKVEFLVSFYNNEISEKSEIFDDQFSVERPDGSNFTLKIRSTKLEDSAMYFCASSDTGQSTNYGYTFGSGTRLTVV.

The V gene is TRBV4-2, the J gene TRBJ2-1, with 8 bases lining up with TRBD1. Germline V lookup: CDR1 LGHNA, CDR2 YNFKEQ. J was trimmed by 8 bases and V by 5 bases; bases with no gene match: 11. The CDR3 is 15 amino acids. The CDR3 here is CASSSRQGSLDEQFF. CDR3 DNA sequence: TGTGCCAGCAGCTCTCGACAGGGGTCCCTGGATGAGCAGTTCTTC.

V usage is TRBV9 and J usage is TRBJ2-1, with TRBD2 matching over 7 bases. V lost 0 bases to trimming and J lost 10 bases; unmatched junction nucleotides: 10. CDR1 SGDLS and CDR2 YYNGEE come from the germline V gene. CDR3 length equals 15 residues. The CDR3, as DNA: TGTGCCAGCAGCGTAGCCAGCGGGGCGCTTGGAGAGCAGTTCTTC. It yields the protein CASSVASGALGEQFF.

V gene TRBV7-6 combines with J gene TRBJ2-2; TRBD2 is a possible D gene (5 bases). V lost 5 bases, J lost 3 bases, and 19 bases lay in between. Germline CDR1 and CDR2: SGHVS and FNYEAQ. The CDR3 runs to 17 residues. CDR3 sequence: CASSEIVLGPDTGELFF. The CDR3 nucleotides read TGTGCCAGCAGCGAAATTGTACTAGGGCCCGACACCGGGGAGCTGTTTTTT. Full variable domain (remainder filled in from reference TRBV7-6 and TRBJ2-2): GAGVSQSPRYKVTKRGQDVALRCDPISGHVSLYWYRQALGQGPEFLTYFNYEAQQDKSGLPNDRFSAERPEGSISTLTIQRTEQRDSAMYRCASSEIVLGPDTGELFFGEGSRLTVL.

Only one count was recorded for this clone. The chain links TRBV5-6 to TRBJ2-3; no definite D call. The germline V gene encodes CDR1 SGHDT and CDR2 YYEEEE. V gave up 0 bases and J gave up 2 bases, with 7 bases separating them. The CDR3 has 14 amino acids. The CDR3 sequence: CASSLGADTDTQYF. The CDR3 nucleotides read TGTGCCAGCAGCTTGGGAGCCGACACAGATACGCAGTATTTT.

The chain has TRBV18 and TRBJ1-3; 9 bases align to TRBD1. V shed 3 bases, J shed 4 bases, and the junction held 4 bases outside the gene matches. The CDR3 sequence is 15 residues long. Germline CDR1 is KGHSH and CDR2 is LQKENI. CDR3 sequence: CASSPGQGGGNTIYF. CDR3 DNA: TGTGCCAGCTCACCGGGACAGGGAGGAGGAAACACCATATATTTT.

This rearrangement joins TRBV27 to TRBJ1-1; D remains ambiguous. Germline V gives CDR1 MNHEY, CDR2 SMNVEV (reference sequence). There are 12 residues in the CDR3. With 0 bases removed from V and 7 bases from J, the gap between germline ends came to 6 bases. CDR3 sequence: CASSLSQIEAFF. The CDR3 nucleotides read TGTGCCAGCAGTTTATCACAGATTGAAGCTTTCTTT.

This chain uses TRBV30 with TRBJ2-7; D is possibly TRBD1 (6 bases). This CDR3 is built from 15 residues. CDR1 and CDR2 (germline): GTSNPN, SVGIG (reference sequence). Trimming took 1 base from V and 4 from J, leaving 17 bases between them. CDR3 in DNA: TGTGCCTGGAGTGCCCCGCCATTCAGGGGATACGAGCAGTACTTC. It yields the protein CAWSAPPFRGYEQYF.

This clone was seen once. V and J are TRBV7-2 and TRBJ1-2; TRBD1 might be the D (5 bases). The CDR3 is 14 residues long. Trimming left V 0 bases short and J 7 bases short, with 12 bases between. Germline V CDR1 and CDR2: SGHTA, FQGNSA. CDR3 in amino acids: CASSLALQGGGYTF. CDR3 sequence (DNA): TGTGCCAGCAGCTTAGCGCTCCAGGGTGGTGGCTACACCTTC.

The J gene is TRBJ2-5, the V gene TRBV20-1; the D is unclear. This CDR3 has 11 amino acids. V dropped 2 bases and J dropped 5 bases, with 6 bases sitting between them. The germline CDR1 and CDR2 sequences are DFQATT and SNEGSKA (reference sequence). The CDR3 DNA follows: TGCAGTGCTAGAACTATGGAGACCCAGTACTTC. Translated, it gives CSARTMETQYF.

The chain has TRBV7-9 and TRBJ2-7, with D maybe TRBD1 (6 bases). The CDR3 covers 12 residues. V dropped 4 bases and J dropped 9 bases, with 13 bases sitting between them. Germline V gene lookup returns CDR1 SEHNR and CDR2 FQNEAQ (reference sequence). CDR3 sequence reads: CASSSTGFGQYF. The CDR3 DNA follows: TGTGCCAGCAGCTCCACAGGGTTTGGGCAGTACTTC.

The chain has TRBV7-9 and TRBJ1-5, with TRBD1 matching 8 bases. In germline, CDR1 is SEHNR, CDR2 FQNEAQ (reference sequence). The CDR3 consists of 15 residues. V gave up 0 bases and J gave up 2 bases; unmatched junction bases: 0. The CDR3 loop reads CASSLAGQGNQPQHF. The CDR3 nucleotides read TGTGCCAGCAGCTTAGCGGGACAGGGCAATCAGCCCCAGCATTTT. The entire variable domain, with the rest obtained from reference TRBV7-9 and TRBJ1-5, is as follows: DTGVSQNPRHKITKRGQNVTFRCDPISEHNRLYWYRQTLGQGPEFLTYFQNEAQLEKSRLLSDRFSAERPKGSFSTLEIQRTEQGDSAMYLCASSLAGQGNQPQHFGDGTRLSIL.

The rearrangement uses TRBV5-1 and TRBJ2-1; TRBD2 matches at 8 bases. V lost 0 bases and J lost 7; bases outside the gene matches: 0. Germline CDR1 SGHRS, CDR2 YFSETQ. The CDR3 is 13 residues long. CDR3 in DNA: TGCGCCAGCAGCTTGGGACTAGCGAATGAGCAGTTCTTC. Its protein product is CASSLGLANEQFF.

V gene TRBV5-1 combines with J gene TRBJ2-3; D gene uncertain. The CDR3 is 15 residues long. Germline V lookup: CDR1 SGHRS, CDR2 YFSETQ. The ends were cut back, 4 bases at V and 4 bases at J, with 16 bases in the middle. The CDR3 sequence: CASSPNLEKADTQYF. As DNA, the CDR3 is TGCGCCAGCAGCCCGAATCTGGAGAAAGCAGATACGCAGTATTTT.

The CDR3 region has the DNA TGTGCCAGCAGTGATCCTACCCCGGGGACCGGGGAGCTGTTTTTT. This codes for CASSDPTPGTGELFF. V and J are TRBV25-1 and TRBJ2-2, with D perhaps matching TRBD2 (5 bases). Trimming stripped 3 bases from V and 5 bases from J, with 13 bases between. Germline values: CDR1 MGHDK, CDR2 SYGVNS. The CDR3 loop spans 15 amino acids.

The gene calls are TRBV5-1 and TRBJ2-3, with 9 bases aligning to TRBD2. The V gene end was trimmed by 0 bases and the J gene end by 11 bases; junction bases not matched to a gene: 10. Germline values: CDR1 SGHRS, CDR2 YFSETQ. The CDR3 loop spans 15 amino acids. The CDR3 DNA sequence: TGCGCCAGCAGCTTGGAGGGCGGGAGGGCCGGAAAGCAGTATTTT. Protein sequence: CASSLEGGRAGKQYF.